This T cell receptor beta chain is from a study of PD-1 blockade in classical Hodgkin lymphoma. Each and every patient relapsed after autologous stem cell transplantation, and patients got differing brentuximab vedotin exposure. Assay: immunoSEQ multiplex PCR; the TCRdb copy retains only in-frame clones and omits some. The data show 130,000 to 150,000 clones, 78% seen once. The CDR3 sequence is 16 residues long. Per the germline V gene, CDR1 is MNHEY and CDR2 is SVGAGI. Trimming took off 1 base at V and 2 bases at J, with 12 bases between the two ends. This chain links TRBV6-5 with TRBJ2-1; a weak D match, TRBD2 (5 bases). The TCR sequence derives from a human donor with classical Hodgkin lymphoma. The input for sequencing was peripheral blood mononuclear cells (PBMCs), taken before the second cycle of nivolumab. The CDR3 is CASSYLRDFPYNEQFF. In DNA form, the CDR3 reads TGTGCCAGCAGTTACTTACGGGATTTTCCCTACAATGAGCAGTTCTTC.